Listed below are T cell receptor beta chains from one sample, sequenced in a study of graft-versus-host responses after intestinal transplantation. Sequenced by immunoSEQ multiplex PCR; TCRdb stores in-frame clones only, minus some. In the table there are 40,000 or so clones, just under 90% of which are singletons. Material: PBMCs, obtained roughly 270 days after transplant. These receptors all come from a human patient who received an intestinal transplant, so some T cells may come from the graft donor. CDR3s include the opening cysteine and the closing phenylalanine or tryptophan.

v_gene: TRBV18
j_gene: TRBJ1-5
CDR3aa: CASSPTGTGDQPQHF

v_gene: TRBV7-9
j_gene: TRBJ1-1
CDR3aa: CASSQDRAGTEAFF

v_gene: TRBV20-1
j_gene: TRBJ1-1
CDR3aa: CSARKGTEAFF

v_gene: TRBV5-1
j_gene: TRBJ2-1
CDR3aa: CASSWIGTSGGSDLPYNEQFF

v_gene: TRBV27
j_gene: TRBJ2-3
CDR3aa: CASTHGQATDTQYF

v_gene: TRBV5-5
j_gene: TRBJ1-2
CDR3aa: CASSLTETASYGYTF

v_gene: TRBV20-1
j_gene: TRBJ2-7
CDR3aa: CSARDPYEQYF

v_gene: TRBV29-1
j_gene: TRBJ1-1
CDR3aa: CSVDAGGGTEAFF

v_gene: TRBV19
j_gene: TRBJ1-6
CDR3aa: CASSISVDGSPLHF

v_gene: TRBV2
j_gene: TRBJ1-1
CDR3aa: CASWGWENTEAFF